This paragraph reports one T cell receptor beta chain. These data are taken from a study of blood T cell repertoires in COVID-19. The CDR3 consists of 15 residues. Germline V gene lookup returns CDR1 MNHEY and CDR2 SVGAGI. Trimming cost V 4 bases and J 5 bases, with 15 bases left between them. Sequenced by immunoSEQ multiplex PCR; TCRdb stores in-frame clones only, minus some. The data contain 200,000 to 300,000 clones, roughly 88% of them singletons. Clinical history reported by participants formed the basis on which cohorts were assigned. This TCR came from a woman aged 50 to 60 who had recovered from COVID-19. J is TRBJ2-1 and V is TRBV6-5, with a tentative D call TRBD2 (5 bases). Sample: PBMCs or T cells enriched from blood (not recorded which). The CDR3 nucleotides are TGTGCCAGCAGTTTCCGGACTCGAGTGGACAATGAGCAGTTCTTC. Its protein is CASSFRTRVDNEQFF.